The 21 T cell receptor beta chains given below trace back to one sample, sequenced in a study of blood T cell repertoires in COVID-19 (dated by TCRdb to 2018 to 2021). Libraries were prepared through the immunoSEQ multiplex PCR assay. The immuneACCESS repertoire file appears here via TCRdb, limited to in-frame rearrangements. These files lack a portion of the clones; in checked studies, under half of the deficit traces to unresolved V genes, and the cause of the others is not known. This sample holds 80,000 or so clones; approximately 89% were observed only once. The ten most abundant clones make up roughly 2.3% of the sample. Sequenced sample: peripheral blood. All receptors come from a man aged 45 to 65 with acute or convalescent COVID-19.

The chain joins TRBV4-1 to TRBJ2-5, with D unresolved. V lost 1 base to trimming and J lost 4 bases, with 13 bases between them. There are 15 residues in the CDR3. CDR1 is MGHRA, CDR2 YSYEKL, per germline. CDR3 protein: CASSQVENPAETQYF. DNA for the CDR3: TGCGCCAGCAGCCAAGTCGAGAATCCTGCAGAGACCCAGTACTTC.

Notes on this clone: One junction end does not reproduce the germline sequence, and a read error may be involved. The genes are TRBV19 and TRBJ1-1; D is ambiguous. This CDR3 is 12 amino acids long. Germline CDR1 LNHDA, CDR2 SQIVND (reference sequence). CDR3 sequence (DNA): TGTGCCAGTAGTATAGAGAACAGTGAAGCTTTCTTT. As protein: CASSIENSEAFF.

The chain joins TRBV4-1 to TRBJ2-2; 9 bases line up with TRBD1. CDR1 is MGHRA and CDR2 is YSYEKL in the germline V gene. V was pared by 3 bases and J by 5 bases, with 10 bases of the junction left unmatched. This CDR3 spans 17 amino acids. The DNA for the CDR3 is TGCGCCAGCAGCCATCTAGTACAGGGGGCTGATACCGGGGAGCTGTTTTTT. It specifies CASSHLVQGADTGELFF.

The V call is TRBV5-6, the J call TRBJ1-5; a possible D gene is TRBD1 (5 bases). V lost 5 bases, J lost 7 bases, and 25 bases lay in between. In germline, CDR1 is SGHDT, CDR2 YYEEEE. This CDR3 is built from 17 residues. The CDR3 protein is CASRTQGWLLLFQPQHF. CDR3 DNA: TGTGCCAGCAGAACTCAGGGTTGGCTCTTGCTCTTCCAGCCCCAGCATTTT.

V gene TRBV28 combines with J gene TRBJ2-7; possibly TRBD1 for D (6 bases). Germline assignment: CDR1 MDHEN and CDR2 SYDVKM. The CDR3 has 15 amino acids. The V end lost 1 base, the J end lost 4 bases, and 14 bases lay between the germline ends. Here the CDR3 DNA reads TGTGCCAGCAGTTTATCGCCAGGGGTTCTGTACGAGCAGTACTTC. Its translation: CASSLSPGVLYEQYF.

This chain connects TRBV9 to TRBJ1-1; no clear D gene. This CDR3 is built from 14 residues. Deletions cut 4 bases from V and 1 base from J, with 11 bases between. Germline CDR1 and CDR2: SGDLS and YYNGEE. As DNA, the CDR3 is TGTGCCAGCAGCCCCGCTAGGTCGAACACTGAAGCTTTCTTT. The encoded protein is CASSPARSNTEAFF.

In its sample, this clone was seen a few times. The rearrangement uses TRBV5-1 and TRBJ1-4; D not certain. The CDR3 length is 14 residues. V was clipped by 2 bases and J by 4 bases, with 9 bases between them. Germline loops: CDR1 SGHRS, CDR2 YFSETQ. The CDR3 DNA is TGCGCCAGCAGCTTAGAGGACTATAATGAAAAACTGTTTTTT. Translation gives CASSLEDYNEKLFF.

V gene TRBV7-3 combines with J gene TRBJ2-2; 10 nucleotides line up with TRBD2. The trim removed 4 bases at V and 7 bases at J, leaving 6 bases unmatched. The CDR3 has 15 amino acids. Germline lookup yields CDR1 SGHTA and CDR2 FQGTGA. The CDR3 here is CASSSSSGSGGELFF. In DNA form, the CDR3 reads TGTGCCAGCAGCTCCTCTAGCGGGAGTGGCGGGGAGCTGTTTTTT.

V and J are TRBV6-5 and TRBJ2-1; D call uncertain. The CDR3 is 15 residues long. Germline V CDR1 and CDR2: MNHEY, SVGAGI. V lost 0 bases, J lost 8 bases, and 14 bases lay in between. This CDR3 is CASSYSALSFDEQFF. In nucleotides, the CDR3 is TGTGCCAGCAGTTACTCGGCCCTGTCTTTCGATGAGCAGTTCTTC.

The gene calls are TRBV5-5 and TRBJ2-2; D remains unclear. Per germline, CDR1 SGHKS and CDR2 YYEKEE (reference sequence). Between the trimmed V and J ends, which lost 2 bases and 0 bases, there was a span of 11 bases. The CDR3 extends over 16 amino acids. The CDR3 DNA reads TGTGCCAGCAGCTTAGGCGACTTCGCGAACACCGGGGAGCTGTTTTTT. It is translated as CASSLGDFANTGELFF.

The V call is TRBV14, the J call TRBJ1-1; D is ambiguous. The V and J ends lost 4 bases and 3 bases respectively, with 18 bases between them. The CDR3 has 16 residues. Germline loops: CDR1 SGHDN, CDR2 FVKESK. The CDR3 loop reads CASSPLGGWEDTEAFF. The CDR3 nucleotides are TGTGCCAGCAGCCCCCTGGGAGGGTGGGAGGACACTGAAGCTTTCTTT. Together with reference TRBV14 and TRBJ1-1, the CDR3 gives the full variable domain: EAGVTQFPSHSVIEKGQTVTLRCDPISGHDNLYWYRRVMGKEIKFLLHFVKESKQDESGMPNNRFLAERTGGTYSTLKVQPAELEDSGVYFCASSPLGGWEDTEAFFGQGTRLTVV.

This clone was counted once. V gene TRBV6-5 combines with J gene TRBJ1-4, with TRBD1 as a possible D gene (6 bases). Trimming left V 0 bases short and J 4 bases short, with 6 bases between. The CDR3 has 14 residues. Looked up from germline, CDR1 is MNHEY and CDR2 is SVGAGI. The CDR3 is CASSYSGGNEKLFF. The CDR3 coding sequence is TGTGCCAGCAGTTACTCAGGGGGTAATGAAAAACTGTTTTTT.

The chain combines TRBV18 with TRBJ2-1; the match to TRBD2 covers 9 bases. This CDR3 has 17 residues. In germline, CDR1 is KGHSH, CDR2 LQKENI. J lost 8 bases, V lost 3 bases, and 14 bases had no gene match. CDR3 in DNA: TGTGCCAGCTCACCTGTTTTGGCGGCGGGGGGGCTATATGAGCAGTTCTTC. It encodes CASSPVLAAGGLYEQFF.

CDR3 coding DNA: TGTGCCAGCACCGTTAATGGACTAGCGGGAGGGGACAATGAGCAGTTCTTC. It translates to CASTVNGLAGGDNEQFF. The rearrangement uses TRBV9 and TRBJ2-1; the match to TRBD2 covers 15 bases. The CDR3 spans 17 residues. J gave up 5 bases and V 6 bases, and 9 bases lay outside the gene matches. Per the germline V gene, CDR1 is SGDLS and CDR2 is YYNGEE.

The chain has TRBV7-8 and TRBJ2-2, with 9 positions matching TRBD2. This CDR3 is 15 amino acids long. Germline V gene sequence: CDR1 SGHVS, CDR2 FQNEAQ. The V gene end was trimmed by 5 bases and the J gene end by 1 base; junction bases not matched to a gene: 2. The CDR3 is CASSRGGVNTGELFF. The CDR3 bases are TGTGCCAGCAGCCGCGGGGGGGTGAACACCGGGGAGCTGTTTTTT.

The chain links TRBV13 to TRBJ2-7, with 13 bases aligning to TRBD2. This CDR3 has 19 amino acids. J was trimmed by 0 bases and V by 5 bases; bases with no gene match: 13. The germline CDR1 and CDR2 sequences are PRHDT and FYEKMQ (reference sequence). CDR3 in DNA: TGTGCCAGCAGCGAGCGGACTAGCGGGAGTTTGAAAAACTCCTACGAGCAGTACTTC. Amino acids: CASSERTSGSLKNSYEQYF.

The chain carries TRBV18 and TRBJ2-2, with a possible D match to TRBD1 (5 bases). The CDR3 has 16 amino acids. CDR1 is KGHSH, CDR2 LQKENI, per germline. Trimming left V 3 bases short and J 5 bases short, with 16 bases between. The CDR3 spells CASSPRSQGPTGELFF. The CDR3 region has the DNA TGTGCCAGCTCACCCCGTTCCCAGGGTCCGACCGGGGAGCTGTTTTTT.

This clone was seen a handful of times. V usage is TRBV5-1 and J usage is TRBJ1-2; D is undetermined. This CDR3 is 12 amino acids long. V was shortened by 0 bases and J by 7 bases, with 7 bases between the two germline ends. Germline lookup yields CDR1 SGHRS and CDR2 YFSETQ. The CDR3 bases are TGCGCCAGCAGCTTGGAAGGAGGTGGCTACACCTTC. Protein: CASSLEGGGYTF.

The chain employs TRBV28 and TRBJ2-7; TRBD1 is a possible D gene (5 bases). This CDR3 contains 15 residues. Germline loops: CDR1 MDHEN, CDR2 SYDVKM. V was trimmed by 2 bases and J by 0 bases, leaving 11 bases between them. The CDR3 DNA follows: TGTGCCAGCAGTTTAGTGGGCAGGGACTCCTACGAGCAGTACTTC. Protein sequence: CASSLVGRDSYEQYF.

This chain uses TRBV12-3 or TRBV12-4 with TRBJ1-1, with D uncertain. The CDR3 runs to 13 residues. Trimming took 5 bases from V and 4 from J, leaving 11 bases between them. CDR3 loop: CASSATTGTEAFF. The DNA of the CDR3 is TGTGCCAGCAGTGCCACTACGGGCACTGAAGCTTTCTTT.

Only one count was recorded for this clone. The chain employs TRBV6-5 and TRBJ1-2; possibly TRBD1 for D (6 bases). The CDR3 extends over 13 amino acids. Trimming removed 5 bases from V and 6 bases from J, with 13 bases in between. The germline V gene encodes CDR1 MNHEY and CDR2 SVGAGI. The CDR3, as DNA: TGTGCCAGCAGTCTGGGGGGGGCCGATGGCTACACCTTC. It specifies CASSLGGADGYTF.